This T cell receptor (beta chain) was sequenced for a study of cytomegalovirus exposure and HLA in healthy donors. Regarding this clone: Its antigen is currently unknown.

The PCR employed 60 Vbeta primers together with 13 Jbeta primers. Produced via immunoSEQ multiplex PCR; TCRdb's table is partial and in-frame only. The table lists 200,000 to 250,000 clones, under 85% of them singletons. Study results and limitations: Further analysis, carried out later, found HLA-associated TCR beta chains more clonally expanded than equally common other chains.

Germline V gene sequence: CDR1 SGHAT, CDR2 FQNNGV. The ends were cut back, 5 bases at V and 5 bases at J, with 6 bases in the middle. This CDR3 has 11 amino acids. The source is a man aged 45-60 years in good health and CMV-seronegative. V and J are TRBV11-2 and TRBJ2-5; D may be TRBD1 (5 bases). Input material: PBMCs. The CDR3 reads CASSPGETQYF. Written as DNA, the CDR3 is TGTGCCAGCAGCCCAGGGGAGACCCAGTACTTC.